The 30 T cell receptor beta chains below all came from one sample that was sequenced in a study of T cells in Graves' hyperthyroidism and ophthalmopathy. Amplified regions were TCR beta CDR3 sequences from RNA transcripts. TCR CDR3 regions were first amplified by RT-PCR with HTBI primers. TCRdb called the multiplex PCR reads again in MiXCR, with one record for every CDR3 protein. The sample carries 300,000 to 500,000 distinct CDR3 sequences, around 15% recorded once. Sequences were obtained from blood. Receptor source: a man aged 50-60 years with Graves' ophthalmopathy.

This clonotype was seen ten or more times. This sequence joins TRBV18 and TRBJ2-5; the D is unclear. The V and J ends lost 0 bases and 5 bases respectively, with 7 bases between them. The CDR3 totals 13 residues. Germline values: CDR1 KGHSH, CDR2 LQKENI. DNA of the CDR3: TGTGCCAGCTCACCACCGGCCCGGGAGACCCAGTACTTC. It yields the protein CASSPPARETQYF.

In this sample, this clonotype turned up many times. The gene calls are TRBV9 and TRBJ2-5; D is possibly TRBD2 (6 bases). This CDR3 spans 16 amino acids. Trimming took off 0 bases at V and 3 bases at J, with 15 bases between the two ends. Germline CDR1 and CDR2: SGDLS and YYNGEE. As DNA, the CDR3 is TGTGCCAGCAGCGTAGGGCCCGGGGGAGACGAAGAGACCCAGTACTTC. Encoded protein: CASSVGPGGDEETQYF.

This clonotype was seen at least ten times. The V call is TRBV9, the J call TRBJ1-5; D is ambiguous. V lost 1 base, J lost 4 bases, and 9 bases lay in between. The CDR3 has 14 amino acids. Germline V gene lookup returns CDR1 SGDLS and CDR2 YYNGEE. In nucleotides, the CDR3 is TGTGCCAGCAGCGTAAGCTCATCGAATCAGCCCCAGCATTTT. Protein product: CASSVSSSNQPQHF.

This clonotype was detected ten times or more. The V gene is TRBV28, the J gene TRBJ2-7; 10 bases match TRBD1. V shed 6 bases, J shed 2 bases, and the junction held 7 bases outside the gene matches. The CDR3 has 15 residues. Germline CDR1 is MDHEN and CDR2 is SYDVKM. The CDR3 DNA follows: TGTGCCAGCAGGCCCGACAGGGGGCCAACCTACGAGCAGTACTTC. Protein product: CASRPDRGPTYEQYF.

In its sample, this clonotype was seen many times. The chain couples TRBV5-6 to TRBJ2-7; possibly TRBD1 or TRBD2 for D (5 bases each). Trimming removed 5 bases from V and 0 bases from J, with 18 bases in between. Germline V lookup: CDR1 SGHDT, CDR2 YYEEEE. The CDR3 length is 16 residues. The CDR3 spells CASRKDPGAASYEQYF. CDR3 sequence (DNA): TGTGCCAGCAGGAAGGATCCCGGGGCCGCCTCCTACGAGCAGTACTTC.

This clonotype appeared many times. The V gene is TRBV5-1, the J gene TRBJ2-1, with 9 bases lining up with TRBD2. V dropped 3 bases and J dropped 6; count of bases not matched to a gene: 10. The CDR3 loop spans 16 amino acids. Germline lookup yields CDR1 SGHRS and CDR2 YFSETQ. The DNA for the CDR3 is TGCGCCAGCAGCTATACCGGGACTAGCTTAGGCAATGAGCAGTTCTTC. Translation gives CASSYTGTSLGNEQFF.

This clonotype has at least ten counts. CDR3 loop: CASSSGQGSNQPQHF. The CDR3 nucleotides are TGTGCCAGCAGCTCGGGACAGGGTAGCAATCAGCCCCAGCATTTT. The chain combines TRBV9 with TRBJ1-5, with TRBD1 matching 9 bases. V was clipped by 4 bases and J by 0 bases; unmatched bases: 2. Germline CDR1 and CDR2: SGDLS and YYNGEE. The CDR3 length is 15 residues.

The sample holds many counts of this clonotype. Here the CDR3 DNA reads TGTGCCTGGAGTGTCTACAATGGACAGGGTAAACTGTTTTTT. Its protein product is CAWSVYNGQGKLFF. The chain employs TRBV30 and TRBJ1-4; TRBD1 matches 8 bases. V lost 0 bases to trimming and J lost 11 bases; unmatched junction nucleotides: 8. Germline CDR1 reads GTSNPN; CDR2 reads SVGIG (reference sequence). The CDR3 runs 14 residues.

This clonotype has more than one count but fewer than ten. The CDR3 region is CASSLGGVYNSPLHF. The DNA of the CDR3 is TGTGCCAGCAGTTTGGGCGGTGTCTATAATTCACCCCTCCACTTT. This chain uses TRBV12-3 or TRBV12-4 with TRBJ1-6, with D hard to call. The CDR3 runs to 15 residues. Trimming took off 3 bases at V and 3 bases at J, with 9 bases between the two ends.

The gene calls are TRBV6-2 or TRBV6-3 and TRBJ2-7; 8 bases match TRBD2. This CDR3 spans 13 amino acids. The germline CDR1 and CDR2 sequences are MNHEY and SVGEGT. V gave up 7 bases and J gave up 0 bases; unmatched junction bases: 2. The CDR3 here is CASKRESSYEQYF. The CDR3 DNA is TGTGCCAGCAAGCGGGAGTCCTCCTACGAGCAGTACTTC.

This clonotype was detected ten times or more. The chain has TRBV24-1 and TRBJ2-7; TRBD2 is a possible D gene (6 bases). This CDR3 contains 13 residues. Germline V lookup: CDR1 KGHDR, CDR2 SFDVKD. Trimming stripped 0 bases from V and 9 bases from J, with 11 bases between. In DNA form, the CDR3 reads TGTGCCACCAGTGATTTGGTCGCGGAGGGGCAGTACTTC. This sequence encodes CATSDLVAEGQYF.

A single count supports this clonotype. This chain links TRBV20-1 with TRBJ2-1; 12 bases fit TRBD1. This CDR3 comprises 14 residues. From germline, CDR1 is DFQATT and CDR2 SNEGSKA (reference sequence). J lost 15 bases, V lost 4 bases, and 13 bases had no gene match. CDR3 nucleotide sequence: TGCAGTGCTATAAGGGGGACAGGGGGCACGGTTGCGTTCTTC. This translates into CSAIRGTGGTVAFF.

At least ten counts were recorded for this clonotype. The J gene is TRBJ2-7, the V gene TRBV28; D call uncertain. Trimming removed 5 bases at V and 0 bases at J, with 17 bases between. Germline V gene lookup returns CDR1 MDHEN and CDR2 SYDVKM. The CDR3 is 16 residues long. CDR3 amino acids: CASSQRQAGPSYEQYF. The CDR3 region has the DNA TGTGCCAGCAGTCAACGTCAGGCCGGGCCCTCCTACGAGCAGTACTTC.

The chain uses TRBV10-3 and TRBJ1-5; 9 positions match TRBD1. This CDR3 has 15 residues. Germline V gives CDR1 ENHRY, CDR2 SYGVKD. The V and J ends lost 3 bases and 4 bases, in that order; junction bases with no gene match: 4. CDR3 protein: CAISEGTGKNQPQHF. In DNA, the CDR3 is TGTGCCATCAGTGAAGGGACAGGGAAAAATCAGCCCCAGCATTTT.

V gene TRBV7-6 combines with J gene TRBJ2-7; 8 nucleotides align to TRBD1. Trimming removed 4 bases from V and 2 bases from J; junction bases left unmatched: 4. Germline CDR1 SGHVS, CDR2 FNYEAQ. CDR3 size: 14 residues. The CDR3 sequence is CASSYDRGPYEQYF. CDR3 bases: TGTGCCAGCAGCTATGACAGGGGCCCCTACGAGCAGTACTTC.

This clonotype was seen ten or more times. The V gene is TRBV20-1, the J gene TRBJ2-4, with 9 bases fitting TRBD1. Germline CDR1 and CDR2: DFQATT and SNEGSKA (reference sequence). The CDR3 loop spans 20 amino acids. The trim removed 4 bases at V and 0 bases at J, leaving 19 bases unmatched. The CDR3 DNA follows: TGCAGTGCTACCCCCCCGGGACAGGGTCGGAGTGGACTAGCCAAAAACATTCAGTACTTC. Protein sequence: CSATPPGQGRSGLAKNIQYF.

This clonotype showed up many times. The chain employs TRBV13 and TRBJ2-5, with a possible D match to TRBD2 (6 bases). Germline V gene sequence: CDR1 PRHDT, CDR2 FYEKMQ (reference sequence). This CDR3 has 14 amino acids. Trimming took off 5 bases at V and 4 bases at J, with 14 bases between the two ends. CDR3: CASSPGPGVETQYF. CDR3 bases: TGTGCCAGCAGCCCCGGGCCGGGGGTAGAGACCCAGTACTTC.

The table lists this clonotype with many counts. The chain joins TRBV14 to TRBJ2-7; 7 bases line up with TRBD2. The junction had 5 bases not matched to a gene; V was cut back by 10 bases and J by 2 bases. The length of the CDR3 is 12 residues. Germline assignment: CDR1 SGHDN and CDR2 FVKESK. The CDR3 is CATSGITYEQYF. CDR3 sequence (DNA): TGTGCCACGAGCGGGATCACCTACGAGCAGTACTTC. The variable domain in full, with the rest retrieved from reference TRBV14 and TRBJ2-7, is EAGVTQFPSHSVIEKGQTVTLRCDPISGHDNLYWYRRVMGKEIKFLLHFVKESKQDESGMPNNRFLAERTGGTYSTLKVQPAELEDSGVYFCATSGITYEQYFGPGTRLTVT.

CDR3 protein: CASSYGASADTQYF. In nucleotides, the CDR3 is TGTGCCAGCAGTTACGGGGCTAGCGCAGATACGCAGTATTTT. The genes are TRBV6-5 and TRBJ2-3; a weak D match, TRBD2 (6 bases). The V gene's germline CDR1 is MNHEY and CDR2 SVGAGI. V lost 2 bases and J lost 4, with 10 bases in between. The CDR3 loop spans 14 amino acids.

This clonotype showed up many times. The chain links TRBV20-1 to TRBJ2-3; 10 bases fit TRBD2. The CDR3 consists of 15 residues. CDR1 and CDR2 from the germline V gene are DFQATT and SNEGSKA (reference sequence). Unmatched junction bases numbered 6, after V lost 2 bases and J lost 4 bases. CDR3 DNA: TGCAGTGCTAGAAGCGCTAGCGGGAGATCAGATACGCAGTATTTT. Translated: CSARSASGRSDTQYF.

This clonotype was found a few times. This chain joins TRBV4-1 and TRBJ2-3; 9 bases are shared with TRBD2. This CDR3 is built from 15 residues. V shed 0 bases, J shed 8 bases, and the junction held 6 bases outside the gene matches. Looked up from germline, CDR1 is MGHRA and CDR2 is YSYEKL. CDR3: CASSQELAGTGTQYF. The CDR3 nucleotides read TGCGCCAGCAGCCAAGAGCTAGCGGGAACGGGTACGCAGTATTTT.

This clonotype was seen repeatedly, ten times or more. The chain is built from TRBV30 and TRBJ2-2, with a tentative D call TRBD2 (6 bases). Looked up from germline, CDR1 is GTSNPN and CDR2 is SVGIG (reference sequence). The CDR3 consists of 13 residues. Trimming removed 3 bases at V and 4 bases at J, with 9 bases between. The CDR3 loop reads CAWRLAGTGELFF. The CDR3 nucleotides are TGTGCCTGGAGACTAGCTGGCACCGGGGAGCTGTTTTTT.

This clonotype appeared many times. The chain carries TRBV5-6 and TRBJ2-7; TRBD1 aligns across 9 bases. The J segment lost 0 bases and the V segment lost 4 bases, leaving 5 bases of the junction unmatched. The germline V gene has CDR1 SGHDT and CDR2 YYEEEE. This CDR3 spans 15 amino acids. CDR3 loop: CASSQGQGPSYEQYF. DNA of the CDR3: TGTGCCAGCAGCCAGGGACAGGGTCCCTCCTACGAGCAGTACTTC.

This clonotype was counted ten times or more. The V gene is TRBV7-8, the J gene TRBJ1-5, with D hard to call. The CDR3 loop spans 15 amino acids. The germline CDR1 and CDR2 sequences are SGHVS and FQNEAQ. V lost 1 base and J 0 bases, leaving 7 bases between the germline ends. CDR3 sequence: CASSLVGYSNQPQHF. The DNA for the CDR3 is TGTGCCAGCAGCTTAGTAGGGTATAGCAATCAGCCCCAGCATTTT.

This clonotype was counted between two and nine times. The rearrangement links TRBV30 to TRBJ2-1, with 8 bases lining up with TRBD2. Germline CDR1 GTSNPN, CDR2 SVGIG (reference sequence). The CDR3 sequence is 14 residues long. Trimming took 4 bases from V and 0 from J; bases not matched to a gene: 2. The CDR3 is CAWTGGSSYNEQFF. The DNA of the CDR3 is TGTGCCTGGACGGGGGGGTCCTCCTACAATGAGCAGTTCTTC.

The chain has TRBV7-8 and TRBJ2-5; 7 bases are shared with TRBD2. Losses at the gene ends were 6 bases for V and 3 bases for J; bases not matched to a gene: 10. Germline V gene sequence: CDR1 SGHVS, CDR2 FQNEAQ. CDR3 size: 15 residues. The CDR3 protein is CASRWGRAFEETQYF. Here the CDR3 DNA reads TGTGCCAGCAGGTGGGGGAGGGCGTTCGAAGAGACCCAGTACTTC.

The V and J genes are TRBV4-1 and TRBJ1-2; a possible D gene is TRBD1 (5 bases). The germline gives CDR1 MGHRA, CDR2 YSYEKL. The V and J ends lost 2 bases and 0 bases respectively, with 10 bases between them. The CDR3 loop spans 15 amino acids. CDR3 amino acids: CASSQTGPANYGYTF. CDR3 bases: TGCGCCAGCAGCCAAACGGGACCGGCTAACTATGGCTACACCTTC.

Only a few counts were recorded for this clonotype. The chain is built from TRBV19 and TRBJ1-2; TRBD1 matches at 7 bases. J lost 3 bases, V lost 6 bases, and 10 bases had no gene match. In germline, CDR1 is LNHDA, CDR2 SQIVND (reference sequence). The CDR3 is made up of 15 amino acids. The CDR3 sequence: CASRVNHQGDYGYTF. Here the CDR3 DNA reads TGTGCCAGTAGAGTAAACCATCAGGGGGACTATGGCTACACCTTC.

This clonotype was recorded a few times. A read error is possible here, since a much larger clone lies one base away. V is TRBV18 and J is TRBJ2-7, with TRBD1 as a possible D gene (6 bases). The CDR3 covers 13 residues. Germline CDR1 is KGHSH and CDR2 is LQKENI. CDR3 bases: TGTGCCAGCCCACCTCAGACAGGCTACGAGCAGTACTTC. It encodes CASPPQTGYEQYF.

A word on this clonotype: Being one base from a much bigger clone, this may be a read error. The V call is TRBV11-2, the J call TRBJ2-7; 7 bases are a match to TRBD2. This CDR3 contains 15 residues. Germline V CDR1 and CDR2: SGHAT, FQNNGV. In DNA, the CDR3 is TGTACCAGCACCAAAAGCGGGACCTCGGCCTACGAGCAGTACTTC. Protein: CTSTKSGTSAYEQYF.